The 20 T cell receptor beta chains below were found in one sample sequenced in a study of prognosis after radiotherapy for stage I lung cancer. TCR beta CDR3 was amplified from genomic DNA by two-round multiplex PCR. Primers targeting each individual TRBV and TRBJ gene were applied in first-round PCR. From the multiplex PCR reads, TCRdb called clonotypes with MiXCR, one entry per CDR3 protein. The sample lists about 16,000 distinct CDR3 sequences; 44% were seen once. This sample comprised PBMCs, obtained before or after stereotactic body radiation therapy (not recorded which). Source of these receptors: a donor aged 50 or older with non-small cell lung cancer.

Relative to its sample, this clonotype is medium-sized. The CDR3 spells CASSQGVAGNTIYF. In DNA form, the CDR3 reads TGTGCCAGCAGCCAGGGGGTTGCTGGAAACACCATATATTTT. The genes are TRBV6-4 and TRBJ1-3, with 7 bases fitting TRBD1. The length of the CDR3 is 14 residues. Trimming at V came to 6 bases and at J to 2 bases, leaving 4 bases not matched to a gene. Germline-derived CDR1 and CDR2 are MRHNA and SNTAGT.

A remark on this clonotype: At one end the junction does not follow the germline gene, possibly because of a read error. The V call is TRBV6-2 or TRBV6-3, the J call TRBJ2-7; 13 bases fit TRBD2. Germline V lookup: CDR1 MNHEY, CDR2 SVGEGT. This CDR3 region has 16 residues. CDR3 DNA sequence: TGTGCCATCAGTGTTGAGGGACTAGCGGGAAGGTACGAGCCGTACTTC. Amino acids: CAISVEGLAGRYEPYF.

The chain is built from TRBV6-9 and TRBJ2-1; D is perhaps TRBD1 or TRBD2 (5 bases each). Trimming removed 3 bases at V and 0 bases at J, with 12 bases between. Germline V lookup: CDR1 MNHGY, CDR2 SVAAGI. The CDR3 is 16 amino acids. The CDR3 sequence: CASSYSGGSSYNEQFF. Here the CDR3 DNA reads TGTGCCAGCAGTTACTCTGGGGGTAGCTCCTACAATGAGCAGTTCTTC.

The sample holds many counts of this clonotype. CDR3 amino acids: CASSPISKTGELFF. The DNA for the CDR3 is TGTGCCAGCAGCCCGATAAGCAAAACCGGGGAGCTGTTTTTT. The chain is built from TRBV3-1 and TRBJ2-2; D unclear. V lost 4 bases to trimming and J lost 5 bases, with 11 bases between them. CDR1 is LGHDT and CDR2 is YNNKEL in the germline V gene (reference sequence). CDR3 length: 14 residues.

This clonotype was detected many times. The chain is built from TRBV4-1 and TRBJ1-6, with TRBD1 as a possible D gene (5 bases). V was pared by 2 bases and J by 6 bases, with 8 bases between. CDR1 MGHRA and CDR2 YSYEKL come from the germline V gene. The CDR3 totals 14 residues. The CDR3 spells CASSQMRGNSPLHF. CDR3 DNA sequence: TGCGCCAGCAGCCAAATGAGGGGTAATTCACCCCTCCACTTT.

This clonotype was seen repeatedly, ten times or more. CDR3 coding DNA: TGTGCCACCAACCCCACAGGGGACCCAGATACGCAGTATTTT. It encodes CATNPTGDPDTQYF. The chain joins TRBV15 to TRBJ2-3; 7 bases line up with TRBD1. CDR3 length: 14 amino acids. Germline-derived CDR1 and CDR2 are LNHNV and YYDKDF (reference sequence). J lost 4 bases, V lost 7 bases, and 8 bases had no gene match.

This clonotype showed up many times. J is TRBJ2-3 and V is TRBV5-4; D call uncertain. CDR3 length equals 11 residues. The V and J ends lost 3 bases and 6 bases respectively, with 5 bases between them. Germline V gives CDR1 SGHNT, CDR2 YYREEE (reference sequence). The CDR3 is CASSYGDTQYF. The CDR3 DNA reads TGTGCCAGCAGCTATGGGGATACGCAGTATTTT. The full variable domain, with the rest looked up from reference TRBV5-4 and TRBJ2-3, is ETGVTQSPTHLIKTRGQQVTLRCSSQSGHNTVSWYQQALGQGPQFIFQYYREEENGRGNFPPRFSGLQFPNYSSELNVNALELDDSALYLCASSYGDTQYFGPGTRLTVL.

For this clonotype: Since the CDR3 does not end with the conserved phenylalanine or tryptophan, this likely comes from a read error. The CDR3 DNA sequence: TGCGCCAGCAGCTTGGTCCAGGTCAATGAGCAGTTCCTC. Encoded protein: CASSLVQVNEQFL. V and J are TRBV5-1 and TRBJ2-1; no definite D call. CDR3 length: 13 residues. The germline gives CDR1 SGHRS, CDR2 YFSETQ. V lost 0 bases and J 6 bases, leaving 7 bases between the germline ends.

This clonotype was seen ten or more times. V is TRBV3-1 and J is TRBJ1-2; 8 bases map to TRBD1. Germline V gives CDR1 LGHDT, CDR2 YNNKEL (reference sequence). V lost 6 bases, J lost 2 bases, and 5 bases stayed unmatched. The CDR3 sequence is 14 residues long. CDR3 in amino acids: CASSRDRGNYGYTF. In DNA, the CDR3 is TGTGCCAGCAGTAGAGACAGGGGAAACTATGGCTACACCTTC.

This clonotype was seen at least ten times. The rearrangement links TRBV7-3 to TRBJ2-5, with 9 bases identical to TRBD2. Germline lookup yields CDR1 SGHTA and CDR2 FQGTGA. This CDR3 contains 15 residues. The ends lost 5 bases at V and 2 bases at J; junction bases unmatched: 6. The CDR3 spells CASSPGTSRQETQYF. The CDR3 bases are TGTGCCAGCAGCCCCGGGACTAGCCGGCAAGAGACCCAGTACTTC.

A single count supports this clonotype. The CDR3 loop is CASSQAGGPRNEQFF. The CDR3 coding sequence is TGTGCCAGCAGCCAAGCGGGAGGGCCTCGAAATGAGCAGTTCTTC. The chain combines TRBV3-1 with TRBJ2-1; TRBD2 agrees at 8 bases. Germline CDR1 LGHDT, CDR2 YNNKEL (reference sequence). The CDR3 runs to 15 residues. Trimming at V came to 1 base and at J to 7 bases, leaving 6 bases not matched to a gene.

The CDR3 DNA reads as TGTGCCAGCAGCGTAGGCCGAGGAGGGGGATTCTATGGCTACACCTTC. This codes for CASSVGRGGGFYGYTF. The rearrangement joins TRBV9 to TRBJ1-2, with D perhaps TRBD1 (6 bases). Germline loops: CDR1 SGDLS, CDR2 YYNGEE. This CDR3 comprises 16 residues. Between the trimmed V and J ends, which lost 0 bases and 4 bases, there was a span of 16 bases.

This clonotype was counted many times. The chain employs TRBV28 and TRBJ2-7, with TRBD2 matching 10 bases. Germline CDR1 reads MDHEN; CDR2 reads SYDVKM. There are 14 residues in the CDR3. The trim removed 6 bases at V and 6 bases at J, leaving 8 bases unmatched. CDR3 loop: CASSLAGVTSEQYF. The CDR3 DNA follows: TGTGCCAGCAGCCTAGCGGGAGTAACGTCCGAGCAGTACTTC.

A word on this clonotype: Its ends do not fully match the called genes, so a read error is possible. The rearrangement links TRBV2 to TRBJ2-6; D call uncertain. The CDR3 totals 15 residues. Per the germline V gene, CDR1 is SNHLY and CDR2 is FYNNEI. The CDR3 protein is CASRERSCGDNVLTF. For the CDR3, the DNA is TGTGCCAGCAGGGAAAGAAGCTGTGGGGACAACGTCCTGACTTTC.

CDR3 sequence reads: CASTPTLNTEAFF. The CDR3 nucleotides read TGTGCCAGCACCCCGACACTGAACACTGAAGCTTTCTTT. The rearrangement joins TRBV6-2 or TRBV6-3 to TRBJ1-1; D unresolved. Trimming took 7 bases from V and 0 from J, leaving 9 bases between them. The CDR3 covers 13 residues. Germline V gene sequence: CDR1 MNHEY, CDR2 SVGEGT.

This clonotype was counted only a few times. The chain employs TRBV5-1 and TRBJ2-2; a possible D gene is TRBD2 (5 bases). This CDR3 is 14 amino acids long. Germline-derived CDR1 and CDR2 are SGHRS and YFSETQ. V lost 4 bases and J lost 0, with 7 bases in between. CDR3 bases: TGCGCCAGCAGCGGGCGGGCGAACACCGGGGAGCTGTTTTTT. It translates to CASSGRANTGELFF.

This clonotype is labeled as medium-sized. This chain links TRBV11-3 with TRBJ1-3, with 7 bases matching TRBD1. Unmatched junction bases numbered 8, after V lost 5 bases and J lost 1 base. This CDR3 is built from 16 residues. Germline V gives CDR1 SGHNT, CDR2 YENEEA. CDR3 amino acids: CASSNPGGLSGNTIYF. CDR3 coding DNA: TGTGCCAGCAGCAACCCAGGGGGTTTATCTGGAAACACCATATATTTT.

As for this clonotype: Germline is not matched at one junction end, which may reflect a read error. This chain joins TRBV20-1 and TRBJ2-5; D may be TRBD1 or TRBD2 (6 bases each). The CDR3 is 16 residues long. Germline lookup yields CDR1 DFQATT and CDR2 SNEGSKA (reference sequence). CDR3 in DNA: TGCAGTGCAGGGAGAAGTATCGGGGGCCTCCAAGATACCCAGTACTTC. Protein sequence: CSAGRSIGGLQDTQYF.

Regarding this clonotype: A single base separates this from a much larger clone, so it may be a read error. The chain recombines TRBV6-4 with TRBJ1-2; 10 bases agree with TRBD1. V lost 6 bases and J lost 4; bases outside the gene matches: 8. Germline CDR1 MRHNA, CDR2 SNTAGT. This CDR3 is 15 amino acids long. Here the CDR3 reads CASRCHGTGVYGYTF. CDR3 coding DNA: TGTGCCAGCAGGTGTCACGGGACAGGGGTCTATGGCTACACCTTC.

This clonotype is medium-sized by share. The DNA for the CDR3 is TGTGCCTTAGGGGGCGGGAGGGCCAGTAATGAGCAGTTCTTC. It is translated as CALGGGRASNEQFF. The chain joins TRBV6-2 or TRBV6-3 to TRBJ2-1; 9 bases fit TRBD2. This CDR3 has 14 residues. The junction had 12 bases not matched to a gene; V was cut back by 11 bases and J by 7 bases. Germline V gene data show CDR1 as MNHEY and CDR2 as SVGEGT.